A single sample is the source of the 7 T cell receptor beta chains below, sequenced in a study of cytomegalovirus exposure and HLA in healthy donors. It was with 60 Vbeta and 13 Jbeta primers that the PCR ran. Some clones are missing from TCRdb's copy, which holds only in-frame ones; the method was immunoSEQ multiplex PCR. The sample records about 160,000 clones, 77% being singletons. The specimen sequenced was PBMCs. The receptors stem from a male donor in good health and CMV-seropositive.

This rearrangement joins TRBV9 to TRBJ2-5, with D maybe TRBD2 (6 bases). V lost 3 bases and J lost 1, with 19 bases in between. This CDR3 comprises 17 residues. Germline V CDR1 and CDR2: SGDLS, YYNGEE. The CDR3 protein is CASSAYEAGLAQETQYF. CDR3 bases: TGTGCCAGCAGCGCATACGAGGCGGGGCTAGCCCAAGAGACCCAGTACTTC.

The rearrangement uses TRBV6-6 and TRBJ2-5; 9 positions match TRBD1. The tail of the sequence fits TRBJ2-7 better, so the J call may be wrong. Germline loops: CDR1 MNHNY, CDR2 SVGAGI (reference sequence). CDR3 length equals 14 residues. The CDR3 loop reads CASLGRTGVYEQYF. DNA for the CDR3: TGTGCCAGCCTAGGTCGGACAGGGGTCTACGAGCAGTACTTC.

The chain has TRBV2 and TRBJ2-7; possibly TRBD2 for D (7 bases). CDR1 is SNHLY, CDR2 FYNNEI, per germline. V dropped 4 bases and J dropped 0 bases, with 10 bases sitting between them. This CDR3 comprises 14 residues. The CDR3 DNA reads TGTGCCAGCAGTGCTAGGGGGGGCTCCTACGAGCAGTACTTC. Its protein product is CASSARGGSYEQYF.

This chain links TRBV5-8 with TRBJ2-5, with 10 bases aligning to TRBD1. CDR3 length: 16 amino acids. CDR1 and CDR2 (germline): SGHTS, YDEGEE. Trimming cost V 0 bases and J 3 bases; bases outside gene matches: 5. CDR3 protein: CASSLGTGGMEETQYF. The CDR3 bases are TGTGCCAGCAGCTTGGGGACAGGGGGTATGGAAGAGACCCAGTACTTC.

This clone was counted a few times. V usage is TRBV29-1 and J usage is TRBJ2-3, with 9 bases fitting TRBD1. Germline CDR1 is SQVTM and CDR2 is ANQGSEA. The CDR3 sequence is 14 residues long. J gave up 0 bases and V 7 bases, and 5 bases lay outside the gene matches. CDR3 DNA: TGCAGCGCACCGGGACAGGGAAGCACAGATACGCAGTATTTT. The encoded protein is CSAPGQGSTDTQYF.

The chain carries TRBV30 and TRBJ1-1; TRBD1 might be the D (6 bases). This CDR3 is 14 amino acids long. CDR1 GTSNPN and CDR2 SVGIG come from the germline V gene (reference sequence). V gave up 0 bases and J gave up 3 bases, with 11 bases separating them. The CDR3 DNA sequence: TGTGCCTGGAGTGTCTCACAGGGAGACACTGAAGCTTTCTTT. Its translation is CAWSVSQGDTEAFF.

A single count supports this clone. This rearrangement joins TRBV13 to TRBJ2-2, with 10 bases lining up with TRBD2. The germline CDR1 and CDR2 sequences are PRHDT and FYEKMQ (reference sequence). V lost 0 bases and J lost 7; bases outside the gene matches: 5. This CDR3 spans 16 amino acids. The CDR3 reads CASSLGLAGALGELFF. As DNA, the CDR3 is TGTGCCAGCAGCTTAGGTCTAGCGGGGGCCCTCGGGGAGCTGTTTTTT.